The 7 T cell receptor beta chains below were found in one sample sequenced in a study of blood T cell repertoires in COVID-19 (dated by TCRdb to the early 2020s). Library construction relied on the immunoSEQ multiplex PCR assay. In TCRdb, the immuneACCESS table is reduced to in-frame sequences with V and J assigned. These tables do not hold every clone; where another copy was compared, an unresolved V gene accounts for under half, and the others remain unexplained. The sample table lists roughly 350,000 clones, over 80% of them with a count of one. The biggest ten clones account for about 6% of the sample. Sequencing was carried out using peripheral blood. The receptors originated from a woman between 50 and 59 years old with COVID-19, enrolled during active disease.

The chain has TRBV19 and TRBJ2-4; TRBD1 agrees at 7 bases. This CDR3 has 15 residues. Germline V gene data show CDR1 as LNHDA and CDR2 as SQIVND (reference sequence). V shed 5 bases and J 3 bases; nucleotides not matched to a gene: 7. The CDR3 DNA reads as TGTGCCAGTAGTCACAGGGGTATGGGCAAAAACATTCAGTACTTC. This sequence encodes CASSHRGMGKNIQYF.

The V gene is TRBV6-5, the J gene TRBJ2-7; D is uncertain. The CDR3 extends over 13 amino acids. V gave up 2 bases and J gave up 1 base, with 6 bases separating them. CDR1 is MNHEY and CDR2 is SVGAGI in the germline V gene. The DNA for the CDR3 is TGTGCCAGCAGTTACGCGGAATCCTACGAGCAGTACTTC. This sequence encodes CASSYAESYEQYF.

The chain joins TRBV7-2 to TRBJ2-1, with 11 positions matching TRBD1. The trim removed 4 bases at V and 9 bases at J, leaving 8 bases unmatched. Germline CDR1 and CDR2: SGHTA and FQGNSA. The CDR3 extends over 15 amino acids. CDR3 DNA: TGTGCCAGCAGCTCTCCGGGACAGGGGGTCATTGAGCAGTTCTTC. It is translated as CASSSPGQGVIEQFF.

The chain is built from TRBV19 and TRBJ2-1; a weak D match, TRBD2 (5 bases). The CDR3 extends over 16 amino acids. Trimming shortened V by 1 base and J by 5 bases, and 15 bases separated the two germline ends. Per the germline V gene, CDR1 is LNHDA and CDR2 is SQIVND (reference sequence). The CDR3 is CASSIGSQRENNEQFF. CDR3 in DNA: TGTGCCAGTAGTATAGGTTCGCAGAGGGAAAACAATGAGCAGTTCTTC.

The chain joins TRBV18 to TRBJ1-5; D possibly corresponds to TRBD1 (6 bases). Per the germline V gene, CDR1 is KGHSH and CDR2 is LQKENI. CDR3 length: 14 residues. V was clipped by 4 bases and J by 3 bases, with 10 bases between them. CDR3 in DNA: TGTGCCAGCTCACAAGGGGGTAACAATCAGCCCCAGCATTTT. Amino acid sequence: CASSQGGNNQPQHF.

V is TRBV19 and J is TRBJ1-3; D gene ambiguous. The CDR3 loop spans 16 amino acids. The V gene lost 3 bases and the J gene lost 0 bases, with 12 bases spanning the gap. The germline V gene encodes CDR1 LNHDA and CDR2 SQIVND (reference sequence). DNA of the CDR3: TGTGCCAGTAGTATCGGGATCCGGGACTCTGGAAACACCATATATTTT. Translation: CASSIGIRDSGNTIYF.

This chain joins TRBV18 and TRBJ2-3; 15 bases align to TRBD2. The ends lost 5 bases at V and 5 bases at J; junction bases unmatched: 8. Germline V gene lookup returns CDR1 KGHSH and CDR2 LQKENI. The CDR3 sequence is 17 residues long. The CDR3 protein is CASSVGLAGGPGDTQYF. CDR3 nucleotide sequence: TGTGCCAGCTCAGTTGGACTAGCGGGAGGGCCTGGAGATACGCAGTATTTT.